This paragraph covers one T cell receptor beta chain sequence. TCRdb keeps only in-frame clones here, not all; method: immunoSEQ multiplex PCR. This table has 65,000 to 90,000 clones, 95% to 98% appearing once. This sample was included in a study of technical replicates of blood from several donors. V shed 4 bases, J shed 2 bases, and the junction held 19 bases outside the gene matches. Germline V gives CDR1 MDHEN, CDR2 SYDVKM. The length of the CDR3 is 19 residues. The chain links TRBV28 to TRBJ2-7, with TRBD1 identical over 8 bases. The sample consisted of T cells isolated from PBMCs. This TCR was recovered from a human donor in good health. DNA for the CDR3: TGTGCCAGCAGTTCAAATTCCGGGACAGGTCGATTTCCCCCCTACGAGCAGTACTTC. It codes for CASSSNSGTGRFPPYEQYF.